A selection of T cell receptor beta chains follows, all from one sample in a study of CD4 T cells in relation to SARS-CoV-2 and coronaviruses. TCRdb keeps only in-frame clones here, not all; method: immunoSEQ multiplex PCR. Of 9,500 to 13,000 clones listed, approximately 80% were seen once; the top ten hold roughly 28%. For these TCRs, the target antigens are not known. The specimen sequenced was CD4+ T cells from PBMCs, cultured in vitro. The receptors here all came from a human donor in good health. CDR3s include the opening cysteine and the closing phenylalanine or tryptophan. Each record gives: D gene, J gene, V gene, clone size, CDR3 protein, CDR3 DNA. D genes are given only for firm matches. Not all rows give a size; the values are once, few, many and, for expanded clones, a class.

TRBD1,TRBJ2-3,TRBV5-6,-,CASSSQGASDTQYF,TGTGCCAGCAGCTCACAGGGGGCGTCAGATACGCAGTATTTT
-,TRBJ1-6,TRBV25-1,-,CASSESWGVGNSPLHF,TGTGCCAGCAGTGAAAGTTGGGGGGTGGGAAATTCACCCCTCCACTTT
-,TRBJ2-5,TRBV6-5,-,CASSLKVWQETQYF,TGTGCCAGCAGCTTGAAGGTGTGGCAAGAGACCCAGTACTTC
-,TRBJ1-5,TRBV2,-,CASTDSFGQPQHF,TGTGCCAGCACGGACAGTTTTGGTCAGCCCCAGCATTTT
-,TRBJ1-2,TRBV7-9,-,CASSLALGTAHYGYTF,TGTGCCAGCAGCTTAGCGCTCGGGACTGCTCACTATGGCTACACCTTC
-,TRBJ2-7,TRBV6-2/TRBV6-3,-,CASSLLGRAYEQYF,TGTGCCAGCAGCCTATTGGGGCGAGCCTACGAGCAGTACTTC
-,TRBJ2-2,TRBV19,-,CASRDAGLTGELFF,TGTGCCAGTAGGGACGCCGGCCTCACCGGGGAGCTGTTTTTT
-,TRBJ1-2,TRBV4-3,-,CASSQSGQNHYGYTF,TGCGCCAGCAGCCAGTCCGGACAGAACCACTATGGCTACACCTTC
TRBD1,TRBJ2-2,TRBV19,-,CASISTGGRNTGELFF,TGTGCCAGTATCTCGACAGGGGGAAGGAACACCGGGGAGCTGTTTTTT
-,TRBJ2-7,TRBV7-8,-,CASSLEAGLYYEQYF,TGTGCCAGCAGCTTAGAGGCAGGGCTCTACTACGAGCAGTACTTC
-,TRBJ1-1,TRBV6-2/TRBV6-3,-,CASSPARAASGTEAFF,TGTGCCAGCAGTCCGGCCAGGGCGGCGTCGGGCACTGAAGCTTTCTTT
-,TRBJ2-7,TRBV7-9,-,CASSRDLGEQYF,TGTGCCAGCAGCCGGGACTTGGGGGAGCAGTACTTC
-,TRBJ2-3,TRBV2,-,CASSDAVSTSTDTQYF,TGTGCCAGCAGTGATGCAGTTAGCACTAGCACAGATACGCAGTATTTT
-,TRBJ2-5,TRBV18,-,CASSPSLTDQETQYF,TGTGCCAGCTCACCATCTCTCACAGACCAAGAGACCCAGTACTTC
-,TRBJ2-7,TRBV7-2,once,CASSFSTGHYEQYF,TGTGCCAGCAGCTTTTCGACAGGACACTACGAGCAGTACTTC
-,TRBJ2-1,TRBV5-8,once,CASSLAQNEQFF,TGTGCCAGCAGCTTGGCTCAAAATGAGCAGTTCTTC
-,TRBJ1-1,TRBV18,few,CASSPRGLRTEAFF,TGTGCCAGCTCACCTCGGGGACTCCGGACTGAAGCTTTCTTT
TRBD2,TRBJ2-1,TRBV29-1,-,CSVVGGLAGRDEQFF,TGCAGCGTTGTGGGGGGACTAGCGGGGAGGGATGAGCAGTTCTTC